These T cell receptor beta chains were read from a single sample in a study of T cell repertoires in cytomegalovirus infection. TCRdb recomputed calls from the reads with MiXCR, one row per CDR3 protein. The table has about 530,000 distinct CDR3 sequences, approximately 26% seen once; the top ten hold about 13%. The sample was PBMCs. The receptors stem from a human donor in good health (CMV status not recorded). Some clones in this sample may be carry-over from other donors' samples. The conserved cysteine and the conserved F or W are not part of the CDR3 here.

length	V	CDR3
15	TRBV6-6	ASSYPTDFVSTDTQY
13	TRBV20-1	SAREPPLRGDEQF
14	TRBV28	ASSPNDQAFTDTQY
13	TRBV24-1	ATSDPSGSYNEQF
12	TRBV12-3/TRBV12-4	ASSLYRGVTEAF
11	TRBV7-2	ASAGYSNQPQH
13	TRBV12-3/TRBV12-4	ASSSQTGSGLGYT
13	TRBV6-2/TRBV6-3	ASSPRSTNTGELF
13	TRBV12-3/TRBV12-4	ASGSGGGGTGELF
15	TRBV7-6	ASSLAAQSERSDTQY
13	TRBV10-3	AISEFRGSNQPQH
14	TRBV6-5	ASRPELRVTNYGYT
13	TRBV20-1	SARSTGGVFGGYT
13	TRBV6-1	ASSEVAGFQETQY
12	TRBV6-4	ASSDSEATDTQY
13	TRBV28	ASSYRVTGGSNYT
16	TRBV7-8	ASSLGESPRPGGDTQY
13	TRBV12-3/TRBV12-4	ASATGPGMNTEAF
12	TRBV7-9	ASSLAGDSYEQY
12	TRBV5-1	ASSLTSNLGGYT
12	TRBV28	ASFPQGRNTEAF
12	TRBV4-1	ASSQRTGSYEQY
13	TRBV7-9	ASSLPGLGYNEQF
16	TRBV4-1	ASSQDSGTPGGANVLT
14	TRBV5-1	ASSLALGRGLETQY
12	TRBV20-1	SADKSSGADTQY
13	TRBV7-2	ASSSATGVYNEQF
12	TRBV9	ASSEDRSTDTQY
11	TRBV11-2	ASSFPGWNGYT